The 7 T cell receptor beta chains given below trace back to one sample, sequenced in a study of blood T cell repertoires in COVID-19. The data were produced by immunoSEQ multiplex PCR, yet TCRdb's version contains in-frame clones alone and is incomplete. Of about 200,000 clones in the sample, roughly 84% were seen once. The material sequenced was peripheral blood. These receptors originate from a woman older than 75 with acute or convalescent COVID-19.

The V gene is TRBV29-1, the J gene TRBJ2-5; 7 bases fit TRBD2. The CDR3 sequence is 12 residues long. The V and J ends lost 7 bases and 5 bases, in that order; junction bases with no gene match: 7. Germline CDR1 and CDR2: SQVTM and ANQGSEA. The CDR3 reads CSGAGASETQYF. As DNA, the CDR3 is TGCAGCGGGGCGGGAGCCTCGGAGACCCAGTACTTC.

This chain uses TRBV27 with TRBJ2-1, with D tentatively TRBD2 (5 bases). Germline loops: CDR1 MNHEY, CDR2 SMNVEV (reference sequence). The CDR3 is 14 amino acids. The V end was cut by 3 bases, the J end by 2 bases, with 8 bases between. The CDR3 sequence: CASSFAGAYNEQFF. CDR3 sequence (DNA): TGTGCCAGCAGTTTCGCCGGGGCCTACAATGAGCAGTTCTTC.

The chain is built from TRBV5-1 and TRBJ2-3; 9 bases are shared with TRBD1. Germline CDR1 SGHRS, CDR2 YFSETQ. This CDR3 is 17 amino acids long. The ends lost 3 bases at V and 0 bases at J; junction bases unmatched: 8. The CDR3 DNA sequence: TGCGCCAGCAGCTACCGGACAGGGGCATTTAGCACAGATACGCAGTATTTT. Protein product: CASSYRTGAFSTDTQYF.

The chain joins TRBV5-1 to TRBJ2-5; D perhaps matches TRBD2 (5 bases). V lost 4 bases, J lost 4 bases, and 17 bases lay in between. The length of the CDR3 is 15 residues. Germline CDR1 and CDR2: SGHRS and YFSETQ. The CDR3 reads CASSPISLGGETQYF. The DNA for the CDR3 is TGCGCCAGCAGCCCCATTAGCCTTGGAGGAGAGACCCAGTACTTC.

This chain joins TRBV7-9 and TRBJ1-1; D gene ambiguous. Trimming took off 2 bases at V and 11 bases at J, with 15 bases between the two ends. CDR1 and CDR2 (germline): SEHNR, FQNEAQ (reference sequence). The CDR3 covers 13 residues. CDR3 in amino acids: CASSLWSGVGAFF. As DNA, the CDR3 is TGTGCCAGCAGCTTATGGTCCGGCGTGGGCGCTTTCTTT.

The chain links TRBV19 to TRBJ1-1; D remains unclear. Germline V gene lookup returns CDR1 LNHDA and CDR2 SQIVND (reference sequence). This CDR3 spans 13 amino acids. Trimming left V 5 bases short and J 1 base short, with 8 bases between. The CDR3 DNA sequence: TGTGCCAGTAGTCTGCAGGCGAACACTGAAGCTTTCTTT. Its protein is CASSLQANTEAFF.

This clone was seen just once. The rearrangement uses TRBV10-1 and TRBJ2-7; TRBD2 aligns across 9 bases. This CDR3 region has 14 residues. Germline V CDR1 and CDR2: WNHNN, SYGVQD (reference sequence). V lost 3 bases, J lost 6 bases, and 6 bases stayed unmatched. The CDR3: CASSDLAGWGEQYF. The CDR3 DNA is TGCGCCAGCAGTGACCTAGCGGGATGGGGCGAGCAGTACTTC.